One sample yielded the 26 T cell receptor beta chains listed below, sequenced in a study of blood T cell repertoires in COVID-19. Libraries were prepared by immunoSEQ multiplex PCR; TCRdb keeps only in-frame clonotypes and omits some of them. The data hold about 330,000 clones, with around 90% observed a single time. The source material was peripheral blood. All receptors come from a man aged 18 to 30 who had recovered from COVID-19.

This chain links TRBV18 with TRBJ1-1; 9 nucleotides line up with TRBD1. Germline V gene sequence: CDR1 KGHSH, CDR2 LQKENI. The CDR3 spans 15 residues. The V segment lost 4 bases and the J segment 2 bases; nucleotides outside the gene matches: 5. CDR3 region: CASSLGTGQNTEAFF. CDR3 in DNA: TGTGCCAGCTCACTAGGGACAGGGCAAAACACTGAAGCTTTCTTT.

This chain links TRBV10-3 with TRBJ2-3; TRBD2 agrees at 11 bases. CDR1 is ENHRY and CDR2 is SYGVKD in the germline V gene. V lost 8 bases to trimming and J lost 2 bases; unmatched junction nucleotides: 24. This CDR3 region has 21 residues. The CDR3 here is CAIGRPRGTSGGLSDTDTQYF. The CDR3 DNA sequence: TGTGCCATCGGTCGCCCTCGGGGCACTAGCGGGGGCTTGTCTGACACAGATACGCAGTATTTT.

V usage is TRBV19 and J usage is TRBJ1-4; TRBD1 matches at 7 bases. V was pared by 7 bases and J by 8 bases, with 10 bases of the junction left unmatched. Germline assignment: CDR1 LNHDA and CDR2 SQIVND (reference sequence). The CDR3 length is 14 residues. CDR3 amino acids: CASKTDRAEEKLFF. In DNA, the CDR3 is TGTGCCAGTAAAACTGACAGGGCTGAGGAAAAACTGTTTTTT.

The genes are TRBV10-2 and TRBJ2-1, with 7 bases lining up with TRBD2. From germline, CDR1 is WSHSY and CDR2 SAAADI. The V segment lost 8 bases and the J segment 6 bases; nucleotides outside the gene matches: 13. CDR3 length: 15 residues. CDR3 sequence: CASLIAAGSVNEQFF. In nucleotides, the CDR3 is TGCGCCAGCCTCATTGCAGCGGGGTCAGTCAATGAGCAGTTCTTC.

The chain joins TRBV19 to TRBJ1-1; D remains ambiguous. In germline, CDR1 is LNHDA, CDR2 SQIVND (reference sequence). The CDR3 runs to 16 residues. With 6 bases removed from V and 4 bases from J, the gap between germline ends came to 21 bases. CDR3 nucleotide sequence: TGTGCCAGTAGCCCCGGGATTGGGCAGACTTTCACTGAAGCTTTCTTT. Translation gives CASSPGIGQTFTEAFF.

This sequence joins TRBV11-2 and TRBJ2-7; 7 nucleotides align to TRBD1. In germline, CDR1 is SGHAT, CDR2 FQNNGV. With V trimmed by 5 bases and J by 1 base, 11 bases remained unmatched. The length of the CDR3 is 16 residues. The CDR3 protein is CASSLWDSYSSYEQYF. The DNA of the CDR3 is TGTGCCAGCAGCCTGTGGGACAGCTACTCTTCCTACGAGCAGTACTTC.

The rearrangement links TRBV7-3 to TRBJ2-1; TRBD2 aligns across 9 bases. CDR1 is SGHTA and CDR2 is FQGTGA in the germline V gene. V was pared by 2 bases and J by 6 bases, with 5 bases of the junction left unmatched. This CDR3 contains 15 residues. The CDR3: CASSLGAGGFNEQFF. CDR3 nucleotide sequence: TGTGCCAGCAGCTTAGGGGCGGGAGGGTTCAATGAGCAGTTCTTC.

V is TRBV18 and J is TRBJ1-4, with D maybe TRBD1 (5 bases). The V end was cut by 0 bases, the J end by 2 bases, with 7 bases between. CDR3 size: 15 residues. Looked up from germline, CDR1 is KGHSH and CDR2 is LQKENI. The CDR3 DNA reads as TGTGCCAGCTCACCACCAGGGGATACTAATGAAAAACTGTTTTTT. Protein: CASSPPGDTNEKLFF.

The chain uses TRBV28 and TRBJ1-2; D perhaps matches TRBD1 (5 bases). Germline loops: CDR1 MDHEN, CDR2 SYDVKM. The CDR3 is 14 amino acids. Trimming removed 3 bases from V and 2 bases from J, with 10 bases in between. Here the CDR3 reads CASSFVGGNYGYTF. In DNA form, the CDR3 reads TGTGCCAGCAGTTTTGTGGGGGGAAACTATGGCTACACCTTC.

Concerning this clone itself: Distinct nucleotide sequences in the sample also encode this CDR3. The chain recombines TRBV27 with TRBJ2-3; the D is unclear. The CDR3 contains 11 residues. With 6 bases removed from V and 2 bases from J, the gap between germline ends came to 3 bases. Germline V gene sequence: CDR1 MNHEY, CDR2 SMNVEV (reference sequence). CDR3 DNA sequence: TGTGCCAGCAGCTCCACAGATACGCAGTATTTT. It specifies CASSSTDTQYF.

The CDR3 protein is CASSSDRGSETQYF. In DNA, the CDR3 is TGCGCCAGCAGCTCGGACAGGGGGTCCGAGACCCAGTACTTC. This chain links TRBV5-1 with TRBJ2-5, with TRBD1 matching 10 bases. This CDR3 spans 14 amino acids. Germline-derived CDR1 and CDR2 are SGHRS and YFSETQ. With 3 bases clipped from V and 5 bases from J, the junction kept 4 bases outside the gene matches. Full variable domain (remainder filled in from reference TRBV5-1 and TRBJ2-5): KAGVTQTPRYLIKTRGQQVTLSCSPISGHRSVSWYQQTPGQGLQFLFEYFSETQRNKGNFPGRFSGRQFSNSRSEMNVSTLELGDSALYLCASSSDRGSETQYFGPGTRLLVL.

Here the CDR3 reads CASSRSNTEAFF. The CDR3 DNA reads TGCGCCAGCAGTCGGAGCAACACTGAAGCTTTCTTT. The chain combines TRBV4-3 with TRBJ1-1; no definite D call. Per the germline V gene, CDR1 is LGHNA and CDR2 is YSLEER. This CDR3 has 12 amino acids. V was clipped by 6 bases and J by 2 bases, with 7 bases between them.

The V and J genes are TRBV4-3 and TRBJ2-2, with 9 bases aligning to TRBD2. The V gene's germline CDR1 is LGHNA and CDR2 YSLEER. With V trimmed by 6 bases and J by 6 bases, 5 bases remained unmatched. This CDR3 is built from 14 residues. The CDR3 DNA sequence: TGCGCCAGCAGACCGGGACTAGCATCCGGGGAGCTGTTTTTT. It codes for CASRPGLASGELFF.

CDR3: CASTLQGLQTGEQYF. As DNA, the CDR3 is TGTGCCAGCACCCTCCAGGGGCTCCAGACTGGGGAGCAGTACTTC. The gene calls are TRBV2 and TRBJ2-7; D is perhaps TRBD1 (6 bases). In germline, CDR1 is SNHLY, CDR2 FYNNEI. The CDR3 runs to 15 residues. Trimming stripped 7 bases from V and 7 bases from J, with 23 bases between.

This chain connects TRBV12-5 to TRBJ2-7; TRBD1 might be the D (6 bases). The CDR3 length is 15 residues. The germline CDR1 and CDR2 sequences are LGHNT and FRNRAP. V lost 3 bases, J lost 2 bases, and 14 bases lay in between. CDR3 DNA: TGTGCTAGTGGTTTCGGACAGATAAACACCTACGAGCAGTACTTC. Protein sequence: CASGFGQINTYEQYF.

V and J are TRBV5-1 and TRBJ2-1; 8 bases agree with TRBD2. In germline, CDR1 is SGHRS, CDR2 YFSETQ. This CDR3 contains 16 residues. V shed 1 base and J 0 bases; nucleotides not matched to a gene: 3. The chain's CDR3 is CASSLPLADSYNEQFF. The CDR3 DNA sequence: TGCGCCAGCAGCTTGCCACTAGCGGACTCCTACAATGAGCAGTTCTTC.

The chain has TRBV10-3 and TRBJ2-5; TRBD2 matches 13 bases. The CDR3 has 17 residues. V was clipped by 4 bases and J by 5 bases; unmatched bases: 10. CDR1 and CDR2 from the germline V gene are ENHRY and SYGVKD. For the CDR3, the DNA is TGTGCCATCAGTGGGACTAGCGGGGGCCCTGCCTCTGAGACCCAGTACTTC. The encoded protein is CAISGTSGGPASETQYF.

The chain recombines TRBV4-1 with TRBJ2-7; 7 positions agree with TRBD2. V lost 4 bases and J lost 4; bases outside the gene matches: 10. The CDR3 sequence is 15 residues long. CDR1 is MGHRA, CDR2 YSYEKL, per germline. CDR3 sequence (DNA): TGCGCCAGCAGCCCCCTTCTAGCGGCCCCTTACGAGCAGTACTTC. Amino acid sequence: CASSPLLAAPYEQYF.

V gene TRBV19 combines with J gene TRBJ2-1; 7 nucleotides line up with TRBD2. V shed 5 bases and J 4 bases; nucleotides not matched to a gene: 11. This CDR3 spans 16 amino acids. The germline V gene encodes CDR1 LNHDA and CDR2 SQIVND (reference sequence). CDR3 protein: CASSALGWGGYNEQFF. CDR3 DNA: TGTGCCAGTAGTGCTCTAGGGTGGGGGGGTTACAATGAGCAGTTCTTC.

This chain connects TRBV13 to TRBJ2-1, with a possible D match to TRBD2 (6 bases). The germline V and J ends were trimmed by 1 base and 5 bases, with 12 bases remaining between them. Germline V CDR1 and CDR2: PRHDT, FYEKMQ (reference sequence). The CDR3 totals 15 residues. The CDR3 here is CASSLVSGPNNEQFF. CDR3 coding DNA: TGTGCCAGCAGCTTAGTTAGCGGCCCAAACAATGAGCAGTTCTTC.

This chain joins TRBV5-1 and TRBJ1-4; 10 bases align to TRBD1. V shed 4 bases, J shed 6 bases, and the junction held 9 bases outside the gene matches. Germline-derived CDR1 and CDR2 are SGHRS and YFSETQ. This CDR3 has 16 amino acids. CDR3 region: CASSPRTGGQYEKLFF. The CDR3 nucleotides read TGCGCCAGCAGCCCAAGGACAGGGGGACAGTATGAAAAACTGTTTTTT.

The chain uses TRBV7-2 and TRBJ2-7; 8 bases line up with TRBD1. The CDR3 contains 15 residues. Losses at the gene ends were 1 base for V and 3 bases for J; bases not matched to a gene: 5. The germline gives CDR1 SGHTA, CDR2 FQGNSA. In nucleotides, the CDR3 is TGTGCCAGCAGCTTAGAGGGGACAGGAGACTACGAGCAGTACTTC. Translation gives CASSLEGTGDYEQYF.

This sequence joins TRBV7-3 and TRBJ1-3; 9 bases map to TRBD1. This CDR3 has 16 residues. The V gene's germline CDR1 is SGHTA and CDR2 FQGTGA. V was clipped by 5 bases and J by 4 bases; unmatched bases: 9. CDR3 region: CASSAQTGGVGNTIYF. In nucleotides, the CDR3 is TGTGCCAGCAGCGCCCAAACAGGGGGCGTAGGAAACACCATATATTTT.

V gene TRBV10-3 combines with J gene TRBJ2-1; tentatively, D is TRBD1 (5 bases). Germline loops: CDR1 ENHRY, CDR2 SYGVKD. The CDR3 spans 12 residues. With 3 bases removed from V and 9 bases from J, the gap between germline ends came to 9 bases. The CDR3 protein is CAISDFDSEQFF. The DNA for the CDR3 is TGTGCCATCAGTGACTTCGACAGTGAGCAGTTCTTC.

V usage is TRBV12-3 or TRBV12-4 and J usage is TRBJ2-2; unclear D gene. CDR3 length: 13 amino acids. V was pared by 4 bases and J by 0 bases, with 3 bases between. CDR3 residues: CASSSSNTGELFF. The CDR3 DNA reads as TGTGCCAGCAGTTCCTCGAACACCGGGGAGCTGTTTTTT.

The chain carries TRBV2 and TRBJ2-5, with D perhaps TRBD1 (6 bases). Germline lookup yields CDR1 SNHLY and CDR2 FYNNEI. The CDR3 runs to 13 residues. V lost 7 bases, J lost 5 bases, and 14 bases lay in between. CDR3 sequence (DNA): TGTGCCAGCACAGGACAGAGTAGGGAGACCCAGTACTTC. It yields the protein CASTGQSRETQYF.